This passage covers 25 T cell receptor beta chains from one sample sequenced in a study of T cells after posttransplantation cyclophosphamide. Cyclophosphamide on days +3 and +4 followed busulfan-fludarabine conditioning and a marrow graft. Data came from immunoSEQ multiplex PCR; TCRdb stores just in-frame clones and leaves some out. The repertoire consists of about 6,700 clones, with 81% occurring once and the leading ten covering approximately 22%. Sequenced here: PBMCs, sampled after allogeneic stem cell transplant with posttransplant cyclophosphamide. Receptor source: a female patient aged 45 to 65 who received an allogeneic stem cell transplant from a related donor, was CMV-positive, and had no GVHD. Some of the T cells might come from the graft donor.

The rearrangement joins TRBV5-1 to TRBJ1-4; 7 nucleotides align to TRBD1. The CDR3 length is 14 residues. V was pared by 4 bases and J by 4 bases, with 4 bases of the junction left unmatched. Germline CDR1 SGHRS, CDR2 YFSETQ. CDR3 region: CASSRDSRNEKLFF. For the CDR3, the DNA is TGCGCCAGCAGCCGGGACAGCCGTAATGAAAAACTGTTTTTT.

This clone was recorded a few times. The J gene is TRBJ1-1, the V gene TRBV10-3; maybe TRBD1 (5 bases). The ends were cut back, 3 bases at V and 5 bases at J, with 10 bases in the middle. Germline CDR1 and CDR2: ENHRY and SYGVKD. This CDR3 comprises 13 residues. CDR3 sequence (DNA): TGTGCCATCAGTGATCGGGGGGGTACTGAAGCTTTCTTT. Protein: CAISDRGGTEAFF.

The chain has TRBV10-2 and TRBJ2-7; TRBD2 matches at 7 bases. Germline values: CDR1 WSHSY, CDR2 SAAADI. V was clipped by 6 bases and J by 1 base; unmatched bases: 6. This CDR3 is built from 14 residues. CDR3 sequence: CASRLATESYEQYF. CDR3 sequence (DNA): TGCGCCAGCAGACTAGCGACGGAATCCTACGAGCAGTACTTC.

This clone was observed once. The J gene is TRBJ2-5, the V gene TRBV4-1, with TRBD1 matching over 9 bases. CDR1 MGHRA and CDR2 YSYEKL come from the germline V gene. The V segment lost 1 base and the J segment 1 base; nucleotides outside the gene matches: 1. The CDR3 consists of 15 residues. The CDR3 DNA reads as TGCGCCAGCAGCCAAGGGACAGGGGTCCAAGAGACCCAGTACTTC. Translated: CASSQGTGVQETQYF.

This chain connects TRBV5-4 to TRBJ2-3; tentatively, D is TRBD1 (5 bases). Trimming removed 4 bases at V and 2 bases at J, with 14 bases between. Germline CDR1 SGHNT, CDR2 YYREEE (reference sequence). This CDR3 is 15 amino acids long. DNA for the CDR3: TGTGCCAGCAGCCTTGGCCCAGGGAACACAGATACGCAGTATTTT. It encodes CASSLGPGNTDTQYF.

V is TRBV7-6 and J is TRBJ2-7; 7 bases fit TRBD2. The CDR3 totals 16 residues. CDR1 SGHVS and CDR2 FNYEAQ come from the germline V gene. Trimming cost V 5 bases and J 0 bases; bases outside gene matches: 10. The CDR3 nucleotides read TGTGCCAGCAGCCTAGGGGACTATGAAAACTCCTACGAGCAGTACTTC. Encoded protein: CASSLGDYENSYEQYF. Supplemented by reference TRBV7-6 and TRBJ2-7, the full variable domain reads GAGVSQSPRYKVTKRGQDVALRCDPISGHVSLYWYRQALGQGPEFLTYFNYEAQQDKSGLPNDRFSAERPEGSISTLTIQRTEQRDSAMYRCASSLGDYENSYEQYFGPGTRLTVT.

V is TRBV7-6 and J is TRBJ2-1, with TRBD1 identical over 9 bases. Unmatched junction bases numbered 3, after V lost 3 bases and J lost 9 bases. CDR3 size: 13 residues. Germline CDR1 SGHVS, CDR2 FNYEAQ. CDR3 sequence reads: CASSLDRGAEQFF. As DNA, the CDR3 is TGTGCCAGCAGCTTGGACAGGGGCGCTGAGCAGTTCTTC.

Only one count was recorded for this clone. The chain links TRBV4-1 to TRBJ1-6, with D maybe TRBD1 (6 bases). Looked up from germline, CDR1 is MGHRA and CDR2 is YSYEKL. V shed 0 bases and J shed 9 bases, with 12 bases lying between them. The CDR3 is 15 amino acids. The DNA for the CDR3 is TGCGCCAGCAGCCAAGATTCGGGACAAGTTTCACCCCTCCACTTT. Residues: CASSQDSGQVSPLHF.

This clone was seen only once. The chain links TRBV18 to TRBJ2-3; a weak D match, TRBD1 (6 bases). This CDR3 region has 13 residues. V was shortened by 5 bases and J by 14 bases, with 20 bases between the two germline ends. The germline V gene encodes CDR1 KGHSH and CDR2 LQKENI. This CDR3 reads CASSSDRFGLAYF. The CDR3 DNA reads TGTGCCAGCTCATCCGACAGGTTTGGATTGGCGTATTTT.

This clone has only one observation. V gene TRBV27 combines with J gene TRBJ1-2; D remains unclear. Trimming pared 6 bases from V and 4 bases from J, leaving 18 bases between. CDR1 MNHEY and CDR2 SMNVEV come from the germline V gene (reference sequence). The CDR3 spans 15 residues. CDR3 protein: CASSLALSNGYGYTF. The CDR3 coding sequence is TGTGCCAGCAGCTTAGCCTTGTCCAACGGCTATGGCTACACCTTC.

This rearrangement joins TRBV6-1 to TRBJ1-4; 9 bases map to TRBD1. Germline loops: CDR1 MNHNS, CDR2 SASEGT. The CDR3 is made up of 15 amino acids. The V and J ends lost 6 bases and 8 bases, in that order; junction bases with no gene match: 10. The CDR3 protein is CASSRSGTGNEKLFF. CDR3 sequence (DNA): TGTGCCAGCAGCCGATCGGGGACAGGGAACGAAAAACTGTTTTTT.

This clone was counted a few times. The chain has TRBV9 and TRBJ1-1; 8 bases line up with TRBD1. The germline gives CDR1 SGDLS, CDR2 YYNGEE. This CDR3 comprises 14 residues. V lost 4 bases to trimming and J lost 5 bases; unmatched junction nucleotides: 7. CDR3 in amino acids: CASSPRNRGTEAFF. In DNA, the CDR3 is TGTGCCAGCAGCCCTCGCAACAGGGGGACTGAAGCTTTCTTT. The variable domain in full, completed from reference TRBV9 and TRBJ1-1, reads DSGVTQTPKHLITATGQRVTLRCSPRSGDLSVYWYQQSLDQGLQFLIQYYNGEERAKGNILERFSAQQFPDLHSELNLSSLELGDSALYFCASSPRNRGTEAFFGQGTRLTVV.

The chain employs TRBV7-9 and TRBJ1-2, with D possibly TRBD1 on 5 matching bases. Germline V gene lookup returns CDR1 SEHNR and CDR2 FQNEAQ (reference sequence). CDR3 length: 13 residues. V was clipped by 6 bases and J by 6 bases, with 14 bases between them. The CDR3 here is CASREDTSDGYTF. The CDR3 DNA is TGTGCCAGCAGAGAGGACACTTCGGATGGCTACACCTTC.

The chain has TRBV2 and TRBJ2-5, with 12 bases identical to TRBD2. The CDR3 length is 17 residues. Germline V gene sequence: CDR1 SNHLY, CDR2 FYNNEI. V was clipped by 2 bases and J by 1 base; unmatched bases: 5. DNA of the CDR3: TGTGCCAGCAGTGAAAGGCTAGCGGGGGGGACCCAAGAGACCCAGTACTTC. Protein: CASSERLAGGTQETQYF.

This chain joins TRBV6-6 and TRBJ1-1, with a tentative D call TRBD1 (5 bases). The germline V and J ends were trimmed by 0 bases and 4 bases, with 6 bases remaining between them. The CDR3 totals 13 residues. Germline assignment: CDR1 MNHNY and CDR2 SVGAGI (reference sequence). The CDR3 DNA reads TGTGCCAGCAGTTACTCCCAGGGCACTGAAGCTTTCTTT. Translated: CASSYSQGTEAFF.

CDR3 sequence reads: CASTRGGSGHNSPLHF. CDR3 bases: TGTGCCAGCACCCGTGGGGGGTCAGGCCATAATTCACCCCTCCACTTT. V is TRBV5-4 and J is TRBJ1-6, with a tentative D call TRBD1 (5 bases). The V end lost 6 bases, the J end lost 5 bases, and 18 bases lay between the germline ends. This CDR3 is 16 amino acids long. Per germline, CDR1 SGHNT and CDR2 YYREEE (reference sequence).

The chain carries TRBV11-3 and TRBJ2-1; a possible D gene is TRBD2 (5 bases). This CDR3 region has 16 residues. The V and J ends lost 1 base and 5 bases respectively, with 15 bases between them. Germline loops: CDR1 SGHNT, CDR2 YENEEA. The CDR3 bases are TGTGCCAGCAGCTTAGGACCAGCGGAGTTAAACAATGAGCAGTTCTTC. As protein: CASSLGPAELNNEQFF.

This clone was seen just once. The chain combines TRBV29-1 with TRBJ2-7; 8 nucleotides align to TRBD2. Per germline, CDR1 SQVTM and CDR2 ANQGSEA. The V segment lost 5 bases and the J segment 7 bases; nucleotides outside the gene matches: 10. This CDR3 region has 13 residues. The CDR3 sequence: CSVRSAGAGEQYF. CDR3 bases: TGCAGCGTTAGATCAGCGGGAGCCGGTGAGCAGTACTTC.

The chain employs TRBV7-9 and TRBJ2-3; TRBD2 is a possible D gene (5 bases). The CDR3 covers 14 residues. Germline V CDR1 and CDR2: SEHNR, FQNEAQ (reference sequence). V shed 1 base and J shed 4 bases, with 9 bases lying between them. The CDR3 nucleotides read TGTGCCAGCAGCTTAGGGAAGGGAGCAGATACGCAGTATTTT. It yields the protein CASSLGKGADTQYF.

The chain is built from TRBV2 and TRBJ2-2, with a weak D call TRBD1 (5 bases). Germline V gene sequence: CDR1 SNHLY, CDR2 FYNNEI. V lost 1 base, J lost 4 bases, and 10 bases lay in between. The CDR3 loop spans 15 amino acids. CDR3 residues: CASSEGRVATGELFF. The CDR3 DNA reads TGTGCCAGCAGTGAAGGCAGGGTGGCCACCGGGGAGCTGTTTTTT.

V gene TRBV7-9 combines with J gene TRBJ2-5, with D unresolved. Per the germline V gene, CDR1 is SEHNR and CDR2 is FQNEAQ (reference sequence). With 1 base removed from V and 3 bases from J, the gap between germline ends came to 3 bases. CDR3 length equals 12 residues. The CDR3 loop is CASSLVEETQYF. CDR3 sequence (DNA): TGTGCCAGCAGCTTAGTAGAAGAGACCCAGTACTTC.

The chain employs TRBV7-9 and TRBJ2-7, with 15 nucleotides matching TRBD2. The CDR3 length is 14 residues. CDR1 is SEHNR and CDR2 is FQNEAQ in the germline V gene (reference sequence). With V trimmed by 4 bases and J by 10 bases, 5 bases remained unmatched. The CDR3 reads CASSSMGLAGGQYF. The CDR3 DNA reads TGTGCCAGCAGCTCCATGGGACTAGCGGGAGGACAGTACTTC.

V and J are TRBV29-1 and TRBJ2-2; 9 nucleotides match TRBD2. The V gene end was trimmed by 2 bases and the J gene end by 3 bases; junction bases not matched to a gene: 4. Germline values: CDR1 SQVTM, CDR2 ANQGSEA. CDR3 length: 15 amino acids. The CDR3: CSVEFSGRDTGELFF. The CDR3 coding sequence is TGCAGCGTTGAATTTAGCGGGAGAGACACCGGGGAGCTGTTTTTT.

The chain joins TRBV7-3 to TRBJ2-5, with 8 bases identical to TRBD2. This CDR3 has 13 residues. The germline V gene has CDR1 SGHTA and CDR2 FQGTGA. The junction had 1 base not matched to a gene; V was cut back by 2 bases and J by 5 bases. Here the CDR3 DNA reads TGTGCCAGCAGCTTAGAGCGGGAGGAGACCCAGTACTTC. This sequence encodes CASSLEREETQYF.

There are a few counts of this clone. V and J are TRBV5-1 and TRBJ2-7; 12 nucleotides match TRBD2. The J segment lost 2 bases and the V segment lost 0 bases, leaving 6 bases of the junction unmatched. CDR3 length: 17 residues. Germline CDR1 and CDR2: SGHRS and YFSETQ. Here the CDR3 DNA reads TGCGCCAGCAGCTTGGATCTAGCGGGAGGGTGGGCCTACGAGCAGTACTTC. Protein sequence: CASSLDLAGGWAYEQYF.